These 31 T cell receptor beta chains were sequenced from one sample in a study of T-cell reconstitution after alpha-beta-depleted transplantation in children. TCRbeta library construction was performed incorporating unique molecular identifiers. MiXCR, applied by TCRdb to the PCR reads, yields one record per CDR3 protein. In the table there are roughly 74,000 distinct CDR3 sequences, around 18% of which are singletons. The sequencing here drew on PBMCs, mostly from graft donor cells, taken 360 days after TCRalphabeta/CD19-depleted stem cell transplant. The source of these receptors is a male patient aged 2-10 years who had a stem cell transplant for acute lymphoblastic leukemia, so the T cells may come from the graft donor.

This clonotype was found a few times. The V gene is TRBV7-8, the J gene TRBJ2-2; D gene ambiguous. Trimming took off 5 bases at V and 5 bases at J, with 12 bases between the two ends. This CDR3 contains 14 residues. CDR1 is SGHVS and CDR2 is FQNEAQ in the germline V gene. The CDR3 reads CASSQASRTGELFF. The CDR3 nucleotides are TGTGCCAGCAGCCAGGCCAGCCGAACCGGGGAGCTGTTTTTT.

This clonotype was detected a few times. The chain joins TRBV25-1 to TRBJ2-4, with D unresolved. Germline assignment: CDR1 MGHDK and CDR2 SYGVNS. The CDR3 extends over 13 amino acids. The germline V and J ends were trimmed by 3 bases and 7 bases, with 10 bases remaining between them. CDR3 sequence: CASSDSVPNIQYF. CDR3 coding DNA: TGTGCCAGCAGTGACTCGGTCCCGAACATTCAGTACTTC. The full variable domain, completed using reference TRBV25-1 and TRBJ2-4, is EADIYQTPRYLVIGTGKKITLECSQTMGHDKMYWYQQDPGMELHLIHYSYGVNSTEKGDLSSESTVSRIRTEHFPLTLESARPSHTSQYLCASSDSVPNIQYFGAGTRLSVL.

V is TRBV5-1 and J is TRBJ1-4; D ambiguous. The CDR3 covers 14 residues. CDR1 and CDR2 from the germline V gene are SGHRS and YFSETQ. Trimming removed 2 bases at V and 5 bases at J, with 10 bases between. The CDR3 bases are TGCGCCAGCAGCTTACCTGGAGGAAATGAAAAACTGTTTTTT. It yields the protein CASSLPGGNEKLFF.

The sample holds one count of this clonotype. The V gene is TRBV6-1, the J gene TRBJ2-7, with no clear D. This CDR3 has 16 amino acids. Germline V gives CDR1 MNHNS, CDR2 SASEGT. Trimming stripped 5 bases from V and 0 bases from J, with 17 bases between. CDR3 DNA: TGTGCCAGCAGTCCGGACGAGGACGCGAGCTCCTACGAGCAGTACTTC. Translated, it gives CASSPDEDASSYEQYF.

This clonotype turned up a few times. This rearrangement joins TRBV4-1 to TRBJ1-4; 9 nucleotides align to TRBD1. The J segment lost 6 bases and the V segment lost 3 bases, leaving 8 bases of the junction unmatched. The CDR3 contains 16 residues. Germline assignment: CDR1 MGHRA and CDR2 YSYEKL. CDR3 amino acids: CASSQQRGQGYEKLFF. For the CDR3, the DNA is TGCGCCAGCAGCCAGCAGCGAGGACAGGGGTATGAAAAACTGTTTTTT.

The chain combines TRBV20-1 with TRBJ2-5; D not resolved. This CDR3 region has 12 residues. Germline V gene sequence: CDR1 DFQATT, CDR2 SNEGSKA (reference sequence). Deletions cut 4 bases from V and 0 bases from J, with 6 bases between. The CDR3 DNA sequence: TGCAGTGCTACCCCGTACCAAGAGACCCAGTACTTC. Translated: CSATPYQETQYF.

This clonotype was seen a few times. One junction end disagrees with the germline gene, perhaps due to a read error. This chain connects TRBV7-7 to TRBJ2-2; 8 nucleotides match TRBD1. Germline lookup yields CDR1 SSHAT and CDR2 FNYEAQ (reference sequence). The CDR3 loop spans 13 amino acids. Written as DNA, the CDR3 is TGTGCTAGCAGCTCAGGGGGCCCCGGGGAGCTGTTTTTT. Translation: CASSSGGPGELFF. The whole variable domain, remainder taken from reference TRBV7-7 and TRBJ2-2, is GAGVSQSPRYKVTKRGQDVTLRCDPISSHATLYWYQQALGQGPEFLTYFNYEAQPDKSGLPSDRFSAERPEGSISTLTIQRTEQRDSAMYRCASSSGGPGELFFGEGSRLTVL.

This clonotype was seen more than once but under ten times. The rearrangement links TRBV10-3 to TRBJ2-3, with D possibly TRBD1 on 6 matching bases. V was clipped by 4 bases and J by 7 bases, with 9 bases between them. The CDR3 consists of 12 residues. The germline V gene encodes CDR1 ENHRY and CDR2 SYGVKD. CDR3: CAISGDTYTQYF. The CDR3 DNA follows: TGTGCCATCAGTGGGGACACTTATACGCAGTATTTT.

This clonotype showed up many times. The J gene is TRBJ2-7, the V gene TRBV30; 7 positions match TRBD1. Germline assignment: CDR1 GTSNPN and CDR2 SVGIG (reference sequence). Trimming cost V 2 bases and J 5 bases; bases outside gene matches: 6. The CDR3 consists of 13 residues. The CDR3 DNA is TGTGCCTGGAGTTGGTGGGACAGCGACGAGCAGTACTTC. Amino acids: CAWSWWDSDEQYF.

This clonotype was observed many times. CDR3 protein: CASSLRLAGLTDTQYF. The DNA for the CDR3 is TGTGCCAGCAGCCTCCGACTAGCGGGACTCACAGATACGCAGTATTTT. This sequence joins TRBV3-1 and TRBJ2-3; TRBD2 agrees at 11 bases. The CDR3 contains 16 residues. V lost 4 bases and J lost 2; bases outside the gene matches: 5. Germline CDR1 is LGHDT and CDR2 is YNNKEL (reference sequence).

The V and J genes are TRBV4-2 and TRBJ2-1; D may match TRBD1 or TRBD2 (9 bases each). Germline V CDR1 and CDR2: LGHNA, YNFKEQ. This CDR3 has 16 amino acids. The V end lost 0 bases, the J end lost 7 bases, and 16 bases lay between the germline ends. In DNA, the CDR3 is TGTGCCAGCAGCCAAGATCCTAGCGGGACAGGGAATGAGCAGTTCTTC. Encoded protein: CASSQDPSGTGNEQFF.

This clonotype was detected only a few times. The chain joins TRBV29-1 to TRBJ2-1, with D perhaps matching TRBD1 (6 bases). V was cut by 4 bases and J by 5 bases, with 15 bases left in between. The CDR3 spans 14 residues. Germline values: CDR1 SQVTM, CDR2 ANQGSEA. CDR3 DNA sequence: TGCAGCGTTGCACCCGGGACAAAGCACAATGAGCAGTTCTTC. It is translated as CSVAPGTKHNEQFF.

This clonotype was seen ten or more times. This chain links TRBV6-5 with TRBJ1-2, with 7 nucleotides matching TRBD1. CDR1 and CDR2 (germline): MNHEY, SVGAGI. This CDR3 spans 18 amino acids. V was pared by 5 bases and J by 0 bases, with 15 bases of the junction left unmatched. For the CDR3, the DNA is TGTGCCAGCAGTAGGGACAGCGTATACGCCGATCCTAACTATGGCTACACCTTC. This encodes CASSRDSVYADPNYGYTF.

This clonotype has only a few counts. The gene calls are TRBV24-1 and TRBJ2-1; 8 bases are shared with TRBD1. Trimming at V came to 4 bases and at J to 6 bases, leaving 10 bases not matched to a gene. The CDR3 loop spans 16 amino acids. CDR1 and CDR2 from the germline V gene are KGHDR and SFDVKD. CDR3 protein: CATSDPRDRMGNEQFF. The CDR3 DNA follows: TGTGCCACCAGTGACCCTCGGGACAGGATGGGCAATGAGCAGTTCTTC.

The chain combines TRBV12-3 or TRBV12-4 with TRBJ2-7; D remains ambiguous. The CDR3 is 12 residues long. Trimming left V 5 bases short and J 4 bases short, with 9 bases between. CDR3 nucleotide sequence: TGTGCCAGCAGTCCCTCACTGTACGAGCAGTACTTC. Translation gives CASSPSLYEQYF.

This rearrangement joins TRBV30 to TRBJ2-1; D possibly corresponds to TRBD2 (6 bases). The V gene's germline CDR1 is GTSNPN and CDR2 SVGIG (reference sequence). The V gene lost 1 base and the J gene lost 8 bases, with 12 bases spanning the gap. This CDR3 is 13 amino acids long. The CDR3: CAWSATSRDEQFF. DNA for the CDR3: TGTGCCTGGAGTGCCACTAGCAGGGATGAGCAGTTCTTC.

This clonotype was detected many times. This rearrangement joins TRBV5-1 to TRBJ2-3; D may be TRBD1 (6 bases). This CDR3 contains 14 residues. The germline V and J ends were trimmed by 3 bases and 6 bases, with 14 bases remaining between them. Per germline, CDR1 SGHRS and CDR2 YFSETQ. The CDR3, as DNA: TGCGCCAGCAGCTACTACAGGGCTGGGGATACGCAGTATTTT. It specifies CASSYYRAGDTQYF.

In this sample, this clonotype turned up a few times. This sequence joins TRBV11-2 and TRBJ2-7; D may be TRBD1 (5 bases). The CDR3 contains 13 residues. Germline V gene lookup returns CDR1 SGHAT and CDR2 FQNNGV. The V gene lost 1 base and the J gene lost 2 bases, with 6 bases spanning the gap. The CDR3 here is CASSLGQPYEQYF. CDR3 nucleotide sequence: TGTGCCAGCAGCTTAGGACAGCCCTACGAGCAGTACTTC.

By sample share, this clonotype is medium-sized. V gene TRBV27 combines with J gene TRBJ2-3; D might be TRBD1 or TRBD2, each matching 5 bases. The CDR3 has 15 residues. The V gene's germline CDR1 is MNHEY and CDR2 SMNVEV (reference sequence). V was trimmed by 3 bases and J by 5 bases, leaving 15 bases between them. CDR3: CASSLQGVRIDTQYF. The CDR3 bases are TGTGCCAGCAGTTTGCAGGGAGTACGAATAGATACGCAGTATTTT.

This clonotype appeared a single time. CDR3 sequence (DNA): TGTGCCAGCAGCGCGAACCTAGAGACCCAGTACTTC. This sequence encodes CASSANLETQYF. V usage is TRBV7-2 and J usage is TRBJ2-5; D ambiguous. The germline V gene has CDR1 SGHTA and CDR2 FQGNSA. The germline V and J ends were trimmed by 5 bases and 4 bases, with 8 bases remaining between them. CDR3 size: 12 residues. The variable domain in full, with the rest retrieved from reference TRBV7-2 and TRBJ2-5, is GAGVSQSPSNKVTEKGKDVELRCDPISGHTALYWYRQSLGQGLEFLIYFQGNSAPDKSGLPSDRFSAERTGGSVSTLTIQRTQQEDSAVYLCASSANLETQYFGPGTRLLVL.

The chain is built from TRBV28 and TRBJ1-1; weak D call: TRBD1 (5 bases). There are 14 residues in the CDR3. Trimming shortened V by 2 bases and J by 5 bases, and 12 bases separated the two germline ends. Germline CDR1 MDHEN, CDR2 SYDVKM. The CDR3 spells CASSLRQGGTEAFF. The CDR3 DNA is TGTGCCAGCAGTTTAAGGCAGGGAGGGACTGAAGCTTTCTTT.

The table lists this clonotype with a few counts. This chain joins TRBV5-1 and TRBJ2-7; 11 positions agree with TRBD1. Germline-derived CDR1 and CDR2 are SGHRS and YFSETQ. V was pared by 4 bases and J by 4 bases, with 7 bases of the junction left unmatched. This CDR3 has 15 amino acids. The CDR3 DNA reads as TGCGCCAGCAGCATCTCTCGGGACAGGGGGTACGAGCAGTACTTC. It translates to CASSISRDRGYEQYF.

The J gene is TRBJ2-7, the V gene TRBV3-1, with D hard to call. CDR1 is LGHDT and CDR2 is YNNKEL in the germline V gene (reference sequence). This CDR3 contains 12 residues. V was shortened by 1 base and J by 9 bases, with 10 bases between the two germline ends. The DNA for the CDR3 is TGTGCCAGCAGCCAAGTTAGTCGCGTGCAGTACTTC. This translates into CASSQVSRVQYF.

This clonotype was seen a handful of times. The chain is built from TRBV28 and TRBJ1-6, with D possibly matching TRBD1 (5 bases). This CDR3 is built from 15 residues. In germline, CDR1 is MDHEN, CDR2 SYDVKM. Trimming removed 5 bases at V and 6 bases at J, with 14 bases between. As DNA, the CDR3 is TGTGCCAGCAGTCAATGGGGCGTGGGTAATTCACCCCTCCACTTT. Its protein product is CASSQWGVGNSPLHF.

This sequence joins TRBV10-2 and TRBJ1-6; D is undetermined. Per germline, CDR1 WSHSY and CDR2 SAAADI. V dropped 6 bases and J dropped 10 bases, with 7 bases sitting between them. The CDR3 totals 11 residues. In DNA, the CDR3 is TGCGCCAGCAGCAATGGGTCACCCCTCCACTTT. Amino acids: CASSNGSPLHF.

The chain is built from TRBV30 and TRBJ2-4; 7 nucleotides line up with TRBD1. J gave up 4 bases and V 3 bases, and 3 bases lay outside the gene matches. The CDR3 is made up of 13 amino acids. Germline lookup yields CDR1 GTSNPN and CDR2 SVGIG (reference sequence). CDR3 bases: TGTGCCTGGAGCCTGGGACAGAAAAACATTCAGTACTTC. This codes for CAWSLGQKNIQYF.

This clonotype occurred many times. This chain links TRBV5-6 with TRBJ1-5, with D maybe TRBD1 (5 bases). The germline CDR1 and CDR2 sequences are SGHDT and YYEEEE. This CDR3 is 15 amino acids long. Trimming left V 2 bases short and J 6 bases short, with 15 bases between. The CDR3 region is CASSFAGGRIQPQHF. The CDR3 DNA reads TGTGCCAGCAGCTTCGCGGGGGGTCGGATTCAGCCCCAGCATTTT. The variable domain in full, with the rest retrieved from reference TRBV5-6 and TRBJ1-5, is DAGVTQSPTHLIKTRGQQVTLRCSPKSGHDTVSWYQQALGQGPQFIFQYYEEEERQRGNFPDRFSGHQFPNYSSELNVNALLLGDSALYLCASSFAGGRIQPQHFGDGTRLSIL.

J is TRBJ2-7 and V is TRBV30, with TRBD1 identical over 10 bases. CDR1 is GTSNPN, CDR2 SVGIG, per germline (reference sequence). The CDR3 spans 13 residues. The V segment lost 3 bases and the J segment 3 bases; nucleotides outside the gene matches: 2. CDR3 nucleotide sequence: TGTGCCTGGAGGGACAGGGGGGTCTACGAGCAGTACTTC. This sequence encodes CAWRDRGVYEQYF.

This clonotype has a single count. V usage is TRBV2 and J usage is TRBJ2-1, with 11 bases matching TRBD2. Looked up from germline, CDR1 is SNHLY and CDR2 is FYNNEI. The J segment lost 8 bases and the V segment lost 0 bases, leaving 9 bases of the junction unmatched. CDR3 length: 17 residues. The CDR3 protein is CASSEARTSGSWDEQFF. In DNA form, the CDR3 reads TGTGCCAGCAGTGAAGCTCGAACTAGCGGGAGTTGGGATGAGCAGTTCTTC.

This clonotype has a count of ten or more. A junction boundary mismatches the germline segment, possibly from a read error. This sequence joins TRBV5-1 and TRBJ2-7; D is unclear. The CDR3 covers 14 residues. Germline lookup yields CDR1 SGHRS and CDR2 YFSETQ. The CDR3 spells CASGPKDPSSEQYF. Written as DNA, the CDR3 is TGCGCCAGCGGCCCTAAAGACCCATCCTCCGAGCAGTACTTC.

This clonotype came up a few times. V and J are TRBV10-3 and TRBJ1-5, with 7 bases that match TRBD1. J was trimmed by 6 bases and V by 2 bases; bases with no gene match: 1. Germline CDR1 and CDR2: ENHRY and SYGVKD. The CDR3 runs to 13 residues. The DNA of the CDR3 is TGTGCCATCAGTGAGGCAGGGGGTCAGCCCCAGCATTTT. It yields the protein CAISEAGGQPQHF.